Sequencing of this TCR beta chain was carried out in a study of T cell changes during pregnancy in multiple sclerosis. This CDR3 has 14 amino acids. Germline assignment: CDR1 MDHEN and CDR2 SYDVKM. Trimming removed 3 bases from V and 4 bases from J, with 12 bases in between. The method was immunoSEQ multiplex PCR; TCRdb's version includes in-frame clones alone and lacks a portion of them. The sample yields tens of thousands of clones, around 92% seen once. Sequences were derived from peripheral blood, sampled in the third trimester of pregnancy. The chain uses TRBV28 and TRBJ1-2; D call uncertain. The source is a female donor in good health, enrolled as a control in a pregnancy study. This chain's CDR3 is CASSLGPLAYGYTF. The CDR3 DNA sequence: TGTGCCAGCAGTTTGGGCCCGTTGGCCTATGGCTACACCTTC.